These 6 T cell receptor beta chains were sequenced from one sample in a study of blood T cell dynamics during melanoma immunotherapy. Time point indicated: pre-treatment baseline. The assay was immunoSEQ multiplex PCR, and TCRdb's table has in-frame clones only and misses some. There are approximately 13,000 clones in the sample; about 90% occur only once, and around 3.5% lies in the top ten. The starting material was blood, obtained from a patient treated with checkpoint blockade. Source of these receptors: a human donor with melanoma.

The V and J genes are TRBV7-8 and TRBJ2-7; 10 nucleotides match TRBD1. Germline values: CDR1 SGHVS, CDR2 FQNEAQ. CDR3 size: 16 residues. V was clipped by 1 base and J by 3 bases; unmatched bases: 6. CDR3 sequence reads: CASSLETGGQDYEQYF. DNA of the CDR3: TGTGCCAGCAGCTTAGAGACAGGGGGCCAGGACTACGAGCAGTACTTC.

CDR3 nucleotide sequence: TGTGCCAGCAGTGAACTTGGACAGGGCTCCGGGGAGCTGTTTTTT. Its translation: CASSELGQGSGELFF. The chain couples TRBV6-1 to TRBJ2-2; 8 nucleotides line up with TRBD1. The CDR3 has 15 amino acids. V lost 2 bases, J lost 6 bases, and 5 bases stayed unmatched. CDR1 MNHNS and CDR2 SASEGT come from the germline V gene.

V usage is TRBV27 and J usage is TRBJ2-1; D unresolved. V dropped 4 bases and J dropped 0 bases, with 19 bases sitting between them. Germline V gene sequence: CDR1 MNHEY, CDR2 SMNVEV (reference sequence). The CDR3 sequence is 18 residues long. This CDR3 is CASSSHLGGLSSYNEQFF. CDR3 bases: TGTGCCAGCAGTTCCCATCTCGGCGGCCTGAGCTCCTACAATGAGCAGTTCTTC.

The gene calls are TRBV28 and TRBJ2-5, with 8 bases that match TRBD1. The end of the DNA aligns better with TRBJ2-7, so the J call may be wrong. This CDR3 contains 15 residues. Germline-derived CDR1 and CDR2 are MDHEN and SYDVKM. The CDR3 bases are TGTGCCAGCAGTACGAGACAGGGGCCCTCCTACGAGCAGTACTTC. Translation gives CASSTRQGPSYEQYF.

The chain joins TRBV28 to TRBJ2-1; D unresolved. V gave up 6 bases and J gave up 7 bases, with 10 bases separating them. The V gene's germline CDR1 is MDHEN and CDR2 SYDVKM. The CDR3 spans 12 residues. The CDR3 nucleotides are TGTGCCAGCAGCCAGCTCGGGAATGAGCAGTTCTTC. As protein: CASSQLGNEQFF.

This clone was detected once. V and J are TRBV15 and TRBJ1-4, with 9 bases aligning to TRBD1. With V trimmed by 5 bases and J by 2 bases, 6 bases remained unmatched. The germline V gene encodes CDR1 LNHNV and CDR2 YYDKDF (reference sequence). This CDR3 spans 16 amino acids. The CDR3 is CATSGGQGGTNEKLFF. CDR3 in DNA: TGTGCCACCAGCGGGGGACAGGGAGGGACTAATGAAAAACTGTTTTTT. Filled out from reference TRBV15 and TRBJ1-4, the complete variable domain reads DAMVIQNPRYQVTQFGKPVTLSCSQTLNHNVMYWYQQKSSQAPKLLFHYYDKDFNNEADTPDNFQSRRPNTSFCFLDIRSPGLGDTAMYLCATSGGQGGTNEKLFFGSGTQLSVL.